The rows below give T cell receptor beta chains drawn from one sample of a study of cytomegalovirus exposure and HLA in healthy donors. Using immunoSEQ multiplex PCR, the repertoire was profiled, and TCRdb retains in-frame clones only, with some absent. In the table there are 250,000 to 350,000 clones, 72% of which are singletons. The sequenced sample was PBMCs. Source of these receptors: a female donor in good health and CMV-seronegative. The CDR3 runs from the conserved cysteine through the conserved F or W.

TRBJ2-5	TRBV29-1	CSVGVSPGETQYF
TRBJ2-6	TRBV6-1	CASSERRQLTSGANVLTF
TRBJ2-2	TRBV9	CASTLGPGELFF
TRBJ1-2	TRBV6-1	CASRTGHPNYGYTF
TRBJ2-1	TRBV28	CASRRSSGVYYNEQFF
TRBJ1-3	TRBV7-9	CASSSPGENSGNTIYF
TRBJ2-3	TRBV10-3	CAIAEEGGMHTQYF
TRBJ1-2	TRBV11-2	CASSFRGPANYGYTF
TRBJ1-2	TRBV6-5	CASSRQGGARGYTF
TRBJ2-5	TRBV27	CASRQQGEVETQYF
TRBJ2-7	TRBV11-3	CASSVQRNYEQYF
TRBJ2-7	TRBV5-4	CASSFFESEQYF
TRBJ1-1	TRBV7-9	CASSHRDRFEAFF
TRBJ2-7	TRBV5-6	CASSLQAISRYEQYF
TRBJ2-5	TRBV5-6	CASSFGQVFRETQYF
TRBJ2-3	TRBV5-6	CASSLGVTGTDTQYF
TRBJ2-3	TRBV29-1	CSDNGGSTQYF
TRBJ2-2	TRBV19	CASSIGGFRTGELFF
TRBJ2-7	TRBV2	CASSVDREGVIRYEQYF
TRBJ2-1	TRBV29-1	CSGRREPFNEQFF
TRBJ2-7	TRBV7-9	CSSSLGRGQGDEQYF
TRBJ1-1	TRBV12-5	CASGLVLQGGFFNTEAFF
TRBJ2-7	TRBV30	CAWSVTGPLEQYF
TRBJ2-4	TRBV2	CASSENSGNIQYF
TRBJ2-1	TRBV28	CASSSFGTAHNNEQFF
TRBJ2-1	TRBV25-1	CASSREPLKNEQFF
TRBJ2-3	TRBV6-1	CATRTSLQWTDTQYF
TRBJ1-1	TRBV7-9	CSSSDWGQGNTEAFF
TRBJ2-7	TRBV7-3	CASSLLNRVGSYEQYF
TRBJ1-1	TRBV5-6	CASSLGGGYEAFF
TRBJ2-1	TRBV5-1	CASRPSGLAVYNEQFF
TRBJ1-5	TRBV7-9	CASSTDRNQPQHF
TRBJ1-5	TRBV5-6	CASSLQGTQPQHF
TRBJ2-5	TRBV28	CASSQGGKETQYF
TRBJ2-3	TRBV9	CASSDRAGGDTQYF
TRBJ2-7	TRBV7-9	CASSLYSSDEQYF
TRBJ2-3	TRBV5-1	CASSLQGTDTQYF
TRBJ2-3	TRBV6-1	CASSEDHRDTQYF
TRBJ2-5	TRBV28	CASSRGDRVQETQYF
TRBJ1-5	TRBV6-6	CASRGTGYYSNQPQHF
TRBJ2-1	TRBV6-5	CATQRGFSYNEQFF
TRBJ2-5	TRBV11-2	CASSLAGYETQYF
TRBJ2-7	TRBV12-2	CASRLPSVRGLSSYEQYF
TRBJ2-3	TRBV6-5	CASSLQGQGDTQYF
TRBJ1-1	TRBV6-1	CASSTRGLTEAFF
TRBJ2-2	TRBV27	CASSVQGFDTGELFF
TRBJ2-7	TRBV28	CASSFRQGVTEQYF
TRBJ2-7	TRBV5-1	CASSLGGTGGSYEQYF
TRBJ1-5	TRBV6-5	CASRRDRNQPQHF
TRBJ2-5	TRBV7-2	CASSTGTGVDLYF
TRBJ2-3	TRBV11-1	CASSFRTGRTDTQYF
TRBJ2-7	TRBV9	CASSVGQSYEQYF
TRBJ1-5	TRBV7-2	CASSLEAEGNQPQHF
TRBJ2-7	TRBV6-5	CASSYSPGLKEYF
TRBJ2-7	TRBV27	CASSSPPGQGFHEQYF
TRBJ2-7	TRBV6-1	CASSGGGTGSYEQYF
TRBJ2-1	TRBV7-6	CASSREGSYNEQFF